These T cell receptor beta chains were read from a single sample in a study of blood T cell repertoires in COVID-19. Assay: immunoSEQ multiplex PCR; the TCRdb copy retains only in-frame clones and omits some. The sample includes roughly 200,000 clones, 75% to 85% of them seen just once. The sample was peripheral blood. These TCRs come from a man aged 55 to 70 with acute or convalescent COVID-19. Each CDR3 is given with its conserved first and last residue.

v_call cdr3_aa
TRBV27 CASSTLAGGYNEQFF
TRBV29-1 CSVPQGAVEAFF
TRBV5-1 CASSLGAMNTEAFF
TRBV28 CASSPSSGGRNEQFF
TRBV10-3 CAIDRGVSGYTF
TRBV25-1 CASMQGADEQFF
TRBV7-9 CASRPRGTDSYNEQFF
TRBV5-1 CASSLAQAGNEQFF
TRBV9 CASSVSGGAGNTIYF
TRBV3-1/TRBV3-2 CASSQDLVRRTEAFF
TRBV30 CAWSGQGQGISYEQYF
TRBV5-5 CASSLGGAEYGYTF
TRBV10-3 CAISESLAGGSPGNTIYF
TRBV6-5 CASSHQGGGNGYTF
TRBV6-2/TRBV6-3 CASSYFSIRTGGNQPQHF
TRBV19 CASSMSGTGTQPQHF
TRBV21-1 CASSKAGSGGDQFF
TRBV19 CASSIPPVSYGYTF
TRBV6-1 CASSELYEGARGYTF
TRBV5-1 CASSLARSEETQYF
TRBV6-4 CASRPAGGPPSSYNEQFF
TRBV2 CASSPPGQGQTQYF
TRBV9 CASSVGLASSYEQYF
TRBV6-6 CASTLQTGVRTDTQYF
TRBV3-1/TRBV3-2 CASSQKTGPFSGANVLTF
TRBV19 CASSSLRGGEAFF
TRBV2 CASSQTGGGTDTQYF
TRBV3-1/TRBV3-2 CASSNVGVFSGNTIYF
TRBV27 CASSSHPGQGAHSYEQYF
TRBV7-9 CASSDGQGEAYGYTF
TRBV2 CASSDQGAGYEQYF
TRBV2 CASSDLSGETQYF
TRBV25-1 CASSDVLGGTEAFF